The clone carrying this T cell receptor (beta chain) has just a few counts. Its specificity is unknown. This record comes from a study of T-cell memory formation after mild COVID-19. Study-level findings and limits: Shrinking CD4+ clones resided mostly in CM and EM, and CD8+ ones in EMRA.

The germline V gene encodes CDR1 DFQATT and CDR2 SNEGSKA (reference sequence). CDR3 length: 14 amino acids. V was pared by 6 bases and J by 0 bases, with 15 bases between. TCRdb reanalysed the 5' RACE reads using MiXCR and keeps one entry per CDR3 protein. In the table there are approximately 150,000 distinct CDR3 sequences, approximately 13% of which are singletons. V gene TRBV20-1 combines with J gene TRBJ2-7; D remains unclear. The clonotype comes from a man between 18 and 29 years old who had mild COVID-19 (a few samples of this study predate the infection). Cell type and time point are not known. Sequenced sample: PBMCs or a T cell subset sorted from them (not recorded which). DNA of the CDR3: TGCAGTGCCATTGGGTCGGTGAGCTCCTACGAGCAGTACTTC. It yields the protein CSAIGSVSSYEQYF.